The 17 T cell receptor beta chains in this list originate from one sample, sequenced in a study of OX40 agonist ivuxolimab in advanced cancers. Generated by immunoSEQ multiplex PCR, the TCRdb table keeps only in-frame clones and is missing some. Altogether 95,000 to 150,000 clones are present, just under 95% being singletons, with the ten largest covering under 0.95%. The source material was CD4+ or CD8+ T cells sorted from blood, sampled in a trial of the OX40 agonist ivuxolimab. The receptor source for this set is an adult with an advanced solid tumor such as melanoma, head and neck, liver or kidney cancer.

The V and J genes are TRBV19 and TRBJ1-2; D remains unclear. The germline V and J ends were trimmed by 5 bases and 2 bases, with 18 bases remaining between them. The CDR3 has 16 amino acids. Germline CDR1 and CDR2: LNHDA and SQIVND (reference sequence). The CDR3 here is CASSPSGIDRNYGYTF. The CDR3 DNA sequence: TGTGCCAGTAGTCCCTCTGGGATAGACCGGAACTATGGCTACACCTTC.

The J gene is TRBJ1-1, the V gene TRBV28; the D gene is possibly TRBD1 (5 bases). Germline V gene lookup returns CDR1 MDHEN and CDR2 SYDVKM. The CDR3 is 13 amino acids. V was pared by 7 bases and J by 7 bases, with 16 bases between. The CDR3 DNA reads TGTGCCAGCATATCCTTCGCGGGGGTTGAAGCTTTCTTT. Protein sequence: CASISFAGVEAFF.

This rearrangement joins TRBV5-1 to TRBJ2-3; D is uncertain. Trimming took 2 bases from V and 5 from J, leaving 18 bases between them. The CDR3 length is 16 residues. Germline CDR1 reads SGHRS; CDR2 reads YFSETQ. The CDR3 region has the DNA TGCGCCAGCAGCTTACCGGGTCCAGGTTCATTAGATACGCAGTATTTT. This codes for CASSLPGPGSLDTQYF.

The chain combines TRBV20-1 with TRBJ2-7; D unclear. Germline CDR1 and CDR2: DFQATT and SNEGSKA (reference sequence). The CDR3 sequence is 10 residues long. The V end lost 6 bases, the J end lost 6 bases, and 9 bases lay between the germline ends. CDR3 loop: CSASYGEQYF. DNA for the CDR3: TGCAGTGCCAGCTATGGCGAGCAGTACTTC.

The chain links TRBV7-6 to TRBJ2-7, with D perhaps being TRBD1 or TRBD2 (5 bases each). CDR1 is SGHVS, CDR2 FNYEAQ, per germline. V was shortened by 5 bases and J by 12 bases, with 14 bases between the two germline ends. The CDR3 is 11 residues long. Written as DNA, the CDR3 is TGTGCCAGCAGCGGGCTCGGGGCGCCGTACTTC. This gives the protein CASSGLGAPYF.

The chain employs TRBV5-4 and TRBJ2-6, with 7 nucleotides matching TRBD1. Germline values: CDR1 SGHNT, CDR2 YYREEE (reference sequence). V shed 0 bases, J shed 4 bases, and the junction held 4 bases outside the gene matches. The CDR3 runs to 16 residues. The CDR3 loop reads CASSLEGAAGANVLTF. CDR3 DNA sequence: TGTGCCAGCAGCTTGGAGGGGGCAGCAGGGGCCAACGTCCTGACTTTC.

This clone was picked up one time. The V gene is TRBV27, the J gene TRBJ2-1; TRBD1 aligns across 8 bases. The germline V gene encodes CDR1 MNHEY and CDR2 SMNVEV (reference sequence). This CDR3 contains 19 residues. J lost 8 bases, V lost 1 base, and 19 bases had no gene match. The CDR3 loop is CASSLFPSRGLYRGDEQFF. In DNA, the CDR3 is TGTGCCAGCAGTTTATTTCCCAGCAGGGGGCTGTATCGCGGCGATGAGCAGTTCTTC.

This rearrangement joins TRBV7-2 to TRBJ2-7; no firm D call. V was pared by 2 bases and J by 0 bases, with 11 bases between. The CDR3 is 15 residues long. CDR1 is SGHTA and CDR2 is FQGNSA in the germline V gene. In nucleotides, the CDR3 is TGTGCCAGCAGCTTACAAACAGACCTCTCCTACGAGCAGTACTTC. Translation: CASSLQTDLSYEQYF.

The chain has TRBV28 and TRBJ2-7; 7 bases fit TRBD1. The CDR3 covers 14 residues. The germline gives CDR1 MDHEN, CDR2 SYDVKM. V shed 4 bases, J shed 2 bases, and the junction held 5 bases outside the gene matches. DNA for the CDR3: TGTGCCAGCAGTTCCTCGGGACAGCCCTACGAGCAGTACTTC. Translating it yields CASSSSGQPYEQYF.

The chain has TRBV18 and TRBJ2-1; D gene unclear. Germline CDR1 and CDR2: KGHSH and LQKENI. V was clipped by 0 bases and J by 8 bases, with 11 bases between them. CDR3 length: 14 amino acids. The CDR3 DNA reads as TGTGCCAGCTCACCACCAGGGCATCTCGATGAGCAGTTCTTC. This codes for CASSPPGHLDEQFF.

J is TRBJ2-5 and V is TRBV18; 7 nucleotides align to TRBD1. Trimming took 3 bases from V and 4 from J; bases not matched to a gene: 11. Germline V lookup: CDR1 KGHSH, CDR2 LQKENI. The CDR3 is 16 residues long. CDR3 residues: CASSPLSGTVGETQYF. In nucleotides, the CDR3 is TGTGCCAGCTCACCGCTTTCCGGGACAGTAGGAGAGACCCAGTACTTC.

J is TRBJ2-1 and V is TRBV9, with 8 positions matching TRBD2. The length of the CDR3 is 14 residues. With V trimmed by 5 bases and J by 3 bases, 4 bases remained unmatched. Per germline, CDR1 SGDLS and CDR2 YYNGEE. The CDR3 coding sequence is TGTGCCAGCAGTGGGGGGACTAGCTACAATGAGCAGTTCTTC. Its translation is CASSGGTSYNEQFF.

The chain links TRBV29-1 to TRBJ1-1; the D gene is possibly TRBD1 (6 bases). Trimming cost V 6 bases and J 6 bases, with 17 bases left between them. The CDR3 consists of 13 residues. Germline V gene lookup returns CDR1 SQVTM and CDR2 ANQGSEA. The CDR3 coding sequence is TGCAGCGTACTCAGGGGTTCGGGGTCTGAAGCTTTCTTT. Translation gives CSVLRGSGSEAFF.

The rearrangement uses TRBV6-4 and TRBJ2-1; TRBD2 agrees at 9 bases. CDR1 is MRHNA and CDR2 is SNTAGT in the germline V gene. CDR3 length equals 17 residues. J was trimmed by 8 bases and V by 2 bases; bases with no gene match: 13. The CDR3: CASSDGRSSGKYDEQFF. The CDR3 DNA reads as TGTGCCAGCAGTGACGGGAGGTCTAGCGGGAAATACGATGAGCAGTTCTTC.

The chain combines TRBV5-6 with TRBJ2-5; 7 nucleotides line up with TRBD1. The CDR3 has 14 residues. Looked up from germline, CDR1 is SGHDT and CDR2 is YYEEEE. J lost 3 bases, V lost 3 bases, and 5 bases had no gene match. CDR3 sequence: CASSSTGTEETQYF. The CDR3 DNA follows: TGTGCCAGCAGCTCCACTGGGACAGAAGAGACCCAGTACTTC.

This clone was seen just once. The chain carries TRBV28 and TRBJ2-7; the match to TRBD2 covers 8 bases. The CDR3 runs to 14 residues. Germline lookup yields CDR1 MDHEN and CDR2 SYDVKM. The junction had 7 bases not matched to a gene; V was cut back by 7 bases and J by 2 bases. The CDR3 region is CASTRTSPPYEQYF. The CDR3 region has the DNA TGTGCCAGCACCAGGACTAGCCCGCCCTACGAGCAGTACTTC.

V and J are TRBV5-4 and TRBJ2-1; TRBD2 aligns across 8 bases. Germline CDR1 reads SGHNT; CDR2 reads YYREEE (reference sequence). This CDR3 is 15 amino acids long. J gave up 3 bases and V 0 bases, and 2 bases lay outside the gene matches. The CDR3 bases are TGTGCCAGCAGCTTGGCAGCGGGAGACTACAATGAGCAGTTCTTC. Its translation: CASSLAAGDYNEQFF. Full variable domain (remainder filled in from reference TRBV5-4 and TRBJ2-1): ETGVTQSPTHLIKTRGQQVTLRCSSQSGHNTVSWYQQALGQGPQFIFQYYREEENGRGNFPPRFSGLQFPNYSSELNVNALELDDSALYLCASSLAAGDYNEQFFGPGTRLTVL.